A single sample gave rise to the 12 T cell receptor beta chains below, sequenced in a study of response to subunit inactivated influenza vaccine. Each CDR3 protein is one row after TCRdb ran MiXCR on the RT-PCR reads. The sample carries just under 550,000 distinct CDR3 sequences, under 25% recorded once. This sample was shared with a second study, whose subject was T cells expressing NK-cell markers. That source reports: Libraries used 5'RACE template switching adding universal primer site and UMIs.

The specimen was CD4+ T cells sorted from PBMCs, collected roughly 13 days after vaccination. The source of these receptors is a man over 45 who received an inactivated influenza vaccine.

The J gene is TRBJ1-1, the V gene TRBV20-1, with D perhaps matching TRBD1 (5 bases). The germline V gene has CDR1 DFQATT and CDR2 SNEGSKA (reference sequence). This CDR3 is 14 amino acids long. With 1 base removed from V and 1 base from J, the gap between germline ends came to 10 bases. The CDR3 region is CSARVGAANTEAFF. CDR3 DNA: TGCAGTGCTAGAGTTGGGGCCGCGAACACTGAAGCTTTCTTT.

This clonotype was picked up a small number of times. V and J are TRBV21-1 and TRBJ1-2; TRBD1, the table's D call, was not compared with the DNA. TRBV21-1 is flagged as a pseudogene. CDR3 length: 22 amino acids. CDR3: CASSSDRSGRLFRGGLGYGYTF. CDR3 nucleotide sequence: TGTGCCAGCAGCTCGGACCGGAGTGGGCGCCTCTTCAGGGGAGGTCTCGGCTATGGCTACACCTTC.

The chain recombines TRBV20-1 with TRBJ1-6; 9 bases match TRBD1. CDR1 DFQATT and CDR2 SNEGSKA come from the germline V gene (reference sequence). Unmatched junction bases numbered 12, after V lost 5 bases and J lost 10 bases. The CDR3 is 15 amino acids. Here the CDR3 DNA reads TGCAGTGCTCCAAGAACAGGGGGCGCACAGTCACCCCTCCACTTT. It yields the protein CSAPRTGGAQSPLHF.

The rearrangement links TRBV5-1 to TRBJ2-1, with a tentative D call TRBD2 (6 bases). The V end was cut by 0 bases, the J end by 8 bases, with 12 bases between. This CDR3 has 14 residues. Germline-derived CDR1 and CDR2 are SGHRS and YFSETQ. The CDR3 is CASSLERDSDEQFF. CDR3 DNA: TGCGCCAGCAGCTTGGAAAGGGACTCGGATGAGCAGTTCTTC.

This clonotype was observed a handful of times. The chain carries TRBV18 and TRBJ2-1; D tentatively fits TRBD1 or TRBD2 (6 bases each). The CDR3 is 16 residues long. The V end was cut by 6 bases, the J end by 7 bases, with 22 bases between. Germline CDR1 is KGHSH and CDR2 is LQKENI. CDR3 nucleotide sequence: TGTGCCAGCTCGTTTTTGGGACAACAAGGGAGGAATGAGCAGTTCTTC. Translating it yields CASSFLGQQGRNEQFF.

This clonotype was counted a few times. The rearrangement links TRBV3-1 to TRBJ2-3, with a possible D match to TRBD2 (6 bases). Germline loops: CDR1 LGHDT, CDR2 YNNKEL (reference sequence). The CDR3 covers 15 residues. Trimming took off 4 bases at V and 0 bases at J, with 11 bases between the two ends. Written as DNA, the CDR3 is TGTGCCAGCAGCCCTAGCGCCCTAAGCACAGATACGCAGTATTTT. It encodes CASSPSALSTDTQYF.

The table lists this clonotype with a few counts. The V and J genes are TRBV4-3 and TRBJ2-2; D not certain. V shed 0 bases and J shed 9 bases, with 14 bases lying between them. Germline V gene sequence: CDR1 LGHNA, CDR2 YSLEER. This CDR3 contains 15 residues. The CDR3 nucleotides read TGCGCCAGCAGCCAAGATCGGCAGGCCCCCCGGGAGCTGTTTTTT. This encodes CASSQDRQAPRELFF.

In this sample, this clonotype turned up once. The chain combines TRBV7-9 with TRBJ2-2; D is perhaps TRBD2 (5 bases). This CDR3 comprises 16 residues. Germline CDR1 reads SEHNR; CDR2 reads FQNEAQ (reference sequence). The V end lost 6 bases, the J end lost 4 bases, and 18 bases lay between the germline ends. The CDR3 sequence: CASSSPGPAGTGELFF. As DNA, the CDR3 is TGTGCCAGCAGTTCGCCGGGCCCGGCGGGCACCGGGGAGCTGTTTTTT.

The V and J genes are TRBV7-2 and TRBJ2-5; D possibly matches TRBD1 or TRBD2 (5 bases each). Trimming removed 6 bases at V and 5 bases at J, with 19 bases between. The germline gives CDR1 SGHTA, CDR2 FQGNSA. CDR3 size: 15 residues. In DNA form, the CDR3 reads TGTGCCAGCAGAATTGCCGGGGCGTGGGGGGAGACCCAGTACTTC. Translation: CASRIAGAWGETQYF. Drawing the rest from reference TRBV7-2 and TRBJ2-5, the complete variable domain is GAGVSQSPSNKVTEKGKDVELRCDPISGHTALYWYRQSLGQGLEFLIYFQGNSAPDKSGLPSDRFSAERTGGSVSTLTIQRTQQEDSAVYLCASRIAGAWGETQYFGPGTRLLVL.

The chain joins TRBV6-5 to TRBJ1-2; no definite D call. Germline assignment: CDR1 MNHEY and CDR2 SVGAGI. V dropped 3 bases and J dropped 2 bases, with 10 bases sitting between them. The CDR3 is made up of 14 amino acids. The CDR3 nucleotides read TGTGCCAGCAGTTATGATAGGGAGAACTATGGCTACACCTTC. It yields the protein CASSYDRENYGYTF.

V usage is TRBV6-1 and J usage is TRBJ2-2; unclear D gene. Germline assignment: CDR1 MNHNS and CDR2 SASEGT. Trimming shortened V by 11 bases and J by 0 bases, and 16 bases separated the two germline ends. The length of the CDR3 is 15 residues. CDR3 amino acids: CASKSSHANTGELFF. The CDR3 DNA reads as TGTGCCTCAAAATCGAGCCACGCGAACACCGGGGAGCTGTTTTTT.

This clonotype has a handful of counts. The rearrangement uses TRBV12-3 or TRBV12-4 and TRBJ2-7, with D unresolved. CDR3 length equals 13 residues. V was pared by 7 bases and J by 1 base, with 11 bases between. In nucleotides, the CDR3 is TGTGCCAGCACACCTTCAGGATCCTACGAGCAGTACTTC. This gives the protein CASTPSGSYEQYF.